This TCR beta chain was obtained from a study of T cell responses to AZD1222 COVID-19 vaccine (dated by TCRdb to the early 2020s). Notes on the research overall: A total of approximately 240 trial participants underwent TCR sequencing, of whom under 220 had received two doses of AZD1222 and about 26 had received two doses of the MenACWY control vaccine. Enrollment into the trials was organized by age into subgroups of 18-55, 56-69 and 70-plus years, and those subgroups contained roughly 150, 30 and 60 TCR-sequenced participants, respectively. Summary of the overall study and its limitations: Only five or six AZD1222 recipients were SARS-CoV-2 seropositive at baseline, limiting conclusions about previously exposed vaccinees. A significant rise in spike-specific TCR breadth and depth was observed after two AZD1222 doses relative to day 0 and relative to MenACWY recipients. The whole spike protein was spanned by vaccine-associated CD4 TCRs, and dominant responses were seen in regions 160-218 and 743-854. In the small 56-69-year group, the increase in depth fell short of significance, most likely because of low power. Reportedly, almost half of the unique spike-specific TCRs recognized epitopes lying outside the regions that are mutated in the B.1.351 and B.1.1.7 variants. Most participants were white British and females outnumbered males, and the authors suggested that clonal diversity may have been underestimated. Because no samples from the day 14 peak response were available, repertoires could be characterized only after the peak T cell response.

The CDR3 regions of human TCRbeta chains were analyzed by immunosequencing. The original pipeline was this. TCRs in the repertoires were matched against a reference library of SARS-CoV-2-specific TCRs that had been generated with the MIRA antigen-specificity platform. Breadth was defined as the fraction of unique TCRs that were SARS-CoV-2-associated. Depth was defined as the fraction of total T cells that were SARS-CoV-2-associated. Each spike-specific TCR was assigned to its reactive spike region and to a CD4 or CD8 class using the MIRA data. Log10-transformed breadth and depth values were compared by one-way ANOVA with Sidak's multiple comparisons tests. TCRdb stores this immuneACCESS table with in-frame sequences only. Part of the clones is absent; in the studies checked, under half of the shortfall reflects unresolved V genes, and no reason is known for the rest. V, J and clone size were drawn from that table, and D and trimming were deduced from the DNA. Recorded for this sample are 200,000 to 250,000 clones; 90% to 95% of them occurred a single time. About 1% of the sample is held by the ten biggest clonotypes.

For this clone: Its antigen specificity is not known. It has no much larger one-base neighbor in the sample; base qualities were not kept.

The sample's time point label, in plain terms: baseline before first vaccination. This specimen's treatment or condition label, interpreted: meningococcal conjugate vaccine given as trial control. Samples from vaccinated people were obtained from the UK trials COV001 and COV002, which included a single-blind randomized controlled phase 2/3 trial of AZD1222 (ChAdOx1 nCoV-19) in healthy adults. For TCRbeta chain sequencing, PBMC samples from trial participants were taken at day 0 and at day 28 after the second dose. The source of this sequence is an adult in good health. This specimen was peripheral blood, taken on day 0 of MenACWY control vaccination.

The nucleotides are TGTGCCAGCAGCTTGGGGACACAAATGAACACTGAAGCTTTCTTT. Its protein is CASSLGTQMNTEAFF. The chain links TRBV5-4 with TRBJ1-1; matching of 5 bases hints at TRBD1 as the D gene. The CDR3 goes from the cysteine to the phenylalanine over 15 residues. This entry keeps only the CDR3 DNA: 45 bases, framed from base 1. CDR1 and CDR2, looked up from the germline V gene (reference sequence), are SGHNT and YYREEE. Between the V and J ends, shortened by 0 bases and 0 bases respectively, the junction contains 9 bases.